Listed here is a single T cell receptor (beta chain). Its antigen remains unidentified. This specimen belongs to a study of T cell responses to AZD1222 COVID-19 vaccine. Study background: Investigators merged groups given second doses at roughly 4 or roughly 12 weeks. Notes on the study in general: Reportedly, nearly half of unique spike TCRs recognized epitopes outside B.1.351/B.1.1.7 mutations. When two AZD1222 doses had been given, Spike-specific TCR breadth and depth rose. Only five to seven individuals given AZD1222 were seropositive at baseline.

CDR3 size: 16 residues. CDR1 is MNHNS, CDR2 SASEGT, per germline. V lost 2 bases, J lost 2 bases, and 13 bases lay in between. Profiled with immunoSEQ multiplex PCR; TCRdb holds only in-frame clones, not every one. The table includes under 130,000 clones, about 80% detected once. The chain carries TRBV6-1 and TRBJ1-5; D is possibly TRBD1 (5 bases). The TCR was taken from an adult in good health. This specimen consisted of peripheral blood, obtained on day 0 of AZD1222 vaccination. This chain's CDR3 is CASSEWGTYGNQPQHF. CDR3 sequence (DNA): TGTGCCAGCAGTGAATGGGGGACTTACGGCAATCAGCCCCAGCATTTT.